The 23 T cell receptor beta chains below come from one sample, sequenced in a study of blood T cells in healthy people across ages. A second PCR of roughly 7 to 11 cycles used a sample-barcoded 5' primer and a J-beta primer mix. MiXCR was run by TCRdb on the 5' RACE reads, yielding one entry per CDR3 protein. The sample consists of 1.5 million to 2 million distinct CDR3 sequences, about 32% of them appearing once. The sequencing sample was made of blood. These receptors were obtained from a woman younger than 45 in good health.

The rearrangement joins TRBV7-2 to TRBJ2-1; 8 nucleotides line up with TRBD2. In germline, CDR1 is SGHTA, CDR2 FQGNSA. The CDR3 length is 15 residues. V dropped 6 bases and J dropped 1; count of bases not matched to a gene: 5. This CDR3 reads CASRRGGGSYNEQFF. CDR3 nucleotides: TGTGCCAGCAGACGGGGGGGTGGATCCTACAATGAGCAGTTCTTC.

Note on this clonotype: This may arise from a read error, as a much more abundant clone is one base away. The rearrangement joins TRBV20-1 to TRBJ1-2; D might be TRBD1 (6 bases). The length of the CDR3 is 15 residues. Germline lookup yields CDR1 DFQATT and CDR2 SNEGSKA (reference sequence). CDR3 sequence: CSAREVGRGGEGCTF. The CDR3 DNA reads as TGCAGTGCTAGAGAAGTCGGCAGGGGCGGGGAAGGCTGCACCTTC.

This clonotype showed up just a few times. The chain has TRBV7-9 and TRBJ2-5; 12 bases line up with TRBD2. The V gene end was trimmed by 6 bases and the J gene end by 9 bases; junction bases not matched to a gene: 14. CDR1 is SEHNR and CDR2 is FQNEAQ in the germline V gene (reference sequence). The CDR3 totals 16 residues. Here the CDR3 reads CASRPGTSGPPGAQYF. The CDR3 nucleotides read TGTGCCAGCAGACCGGGGACTAGCGGGCCCCCCGGGGCCCAGTACTTC.

The chain carries TRBV11-2 and TRBJ2-2, with TRBD2 identical over 7 bases. Trimming removed 7 bases from V and 4 bases from J; junction bases left unmatched: 12. CDR1 and CDR2 (germline): SGHAT, FQNNGV. The CDR3 consists of 16 residues. The CDR3 DNA reads as TGTGCCAGCAACCGGCGCAGCGGGACGGGCACCGGGGAGCTGTTTTTT. Its protein product is CASNRRSGTGTGELFF.

The rearrangement joins TRBV6-5 to TRBJ1-5; a possible D gene is TRBD1 (5 bases). With 6 bases removed from V and 0 bases from J, the gap between germline ends came to 9 bases. The length of the CDR3 is 14 residues. Germline CDR1 is MNHEY and CDR2 is SVGAGI. The CDR3 nucleotides read TGTGCCAGCAGCGACAGCCATAGCAATCAGCCCCAGCATTTT. Protein product: CASSDSHSNQPQHF.

This chain's CDR3 is CSARGGGGALEAQYF. CDR3 sequence (DNA): TGCAGTGCTAGAGGTGGCGGGGGGGCACTGGAAGCGCAGTATTTT. The rearrangement joins TRBV20-1 to TRBJ2-3; 9 bases agree with TRBD2. CDR1 and CDR2 (germline): DFQATT, SNEGSKA (reference sequence). V trimming: 1 base; J trimming: 10 bases; junction bases outside the gene matches: 12. CDR3 length: 15 amino acids.

The genes are TRBV12-3 or TRBV12-4 and TRBJ2-4, with a weak D call TRBD2 (6 bases). The CDR3 contains 15 residues. The V end lost 3 bases, the J end lost 4 bases, and 13 bases lay between the germline ends. CDR3 sequence reads: CASSLEGRAKNIQYF. In nucleotides, the CDR3 is TGTGCCAGCAGTTTGGAGGGCAGGGCTAAAAACATTCAGTACTTC.

As DNA, the CDR3 is TGTGCCGGCAACCCTACCGGAAGAGAAAAACTGTTTTTT. This codes for CAGNPTGREKLFF. The chain uses TRBV6-1 and TRBJ1-4; no definite D call. CDR3 length equals 13 residues. V shed 11 bases and J shed 8 bases, with 18 bases lying between them. Germline values: CDR1 MNHNS, CDR2 SASEGT.

The V call is TRBV20-1, the J call TRBJ2-7; D is unresolved. CDR3 length: 11 amino acids. CDR1 DFQATT and CDR2 SNEGSKA come from the germline V gene (reference sequence). Deletions cut 5 bases from V and 2 bases from J, with 7 bases between. The CDR3 is CSAPIAYEQYF. In nucleotides, the CDR3 is TGCAGTGCTCCCATTGCCTACGAGCAGTACTTC.

The chain uses TRBV12-3 or TRBV12-4 and TRBJ2-5; TRBD1 agrees at 9 bases. CDR3 length: 15 amino acids. V was clipped by 5 bases and J by 11 bases; unmatched bases: 15. DNA for the CDR3: TGTGCCAGCAGTCCGCCGGGACAGGGCCTTTTCGGGCAGTACTTC. It translates to CASSPPGQGLFGQYF.

This clonotype showed up just once. The gene calls are TRBV11-2 and TRBJ1-1; 9 bases agree with TRBD1. CDR1 is SGHAT and CDR2 is FQNNGV in the germline V gene. The CDR3 is made up of 15 amino acids. V was pared by 5 bases and J by 5 bases, with 9 bases of the junction left unmatched. Here the CDR3 DNA reads TGTGCCAGCAGCCGTCCCGACAGGGGGGGAACTGAAGCTTTCTTT. Its translation: CASSRPDRGGTEAFF.

This clonotype was seen only a few times. V is TRBV5-1 and J is TRBJ2-7, with 7 positions matching TRBD1. The CDR3 runs 24 residues. With 0 bases clipped from V and 0 bases from J, the junction kept 30 bases outside the gene matches. Germline V gene sequence: CDR1 SGHRS, CDR2 YFSETQ. The CDR3: CASSLGAFAPSRDSRIPLSYEQYF. CDR3 coding DNA: TGCGCCAGCAGCTTGGGGGCCTTCGCCCCCTCTCGGGACAGCCGAATACCTCTCTCCTACGAGCAGTACTTC.

The chain carries TRBV15 and TRBJ2-1; weak D call: TRBD1 (5 bases). The CDR3 runs 15 residues. The germline gives CDR1 LNHNV, CDR2 YYDKDF (reference sequence). Trimming left V 3 bases short and J 4 bases short, with 13 bases between. DNA of the CDR3: TGTGCCACCAGCAGTAGGGGCACTACTTACAATGAGCAGTTCTTC. It is translated as CATSSRGTTYNEQFF.

As DNA, the CDR3 is TGCGCCAGCAGCCCCTACGGGACAGGGGTAACCTCCTACGAGCAGTACTTC. Translated, it gives CASSPYGTGVTSYEQYF. The V and J genes are TRBV5-1 and TRBJ2-7; 10 bases are a match to TRBD1. The CDR3 spans 17 residues. Germline loops: CDR1 SGHRS, CDR2 YFSETQ. V lost 4 bases, J lost 0 bases, and 10 bases stayed unmatched.

This clonotype was seen a few times. The chain links TRBV6-5 to TRBJ2-2; D might be TRBD2 (6 bases). The V gene lost 2 bases and the J gene lost 7 bases, with 8 bases spanning the gap. The CDR3 is 13 residues long. Per germline, CDR1 MNHEY and CDR2 SVGAGI. The CDR3 bases are TGTGCCAGCAGTTACGGGGAGGTCGGGGAGCTGTTTTTT. It translates to CASSYGEVGELFF.

This chain uses TRBV12-3 or TRBV12-4 with TRBJ1-2; D is unresolved. This CDR3 has 14 residues. V was pared by 0 bases and J by 4 bases, with 9 bases between. The CDR3 is CASSLALSRYGYTF. CDR3 sequence (DNA): TGTGCCAGCAGTTTAGCGCTTTCCCGCTATGGCTACACCTTC.

This clonotype showed up just a few times. This chain uses TRBV6-5 with TRBJ2-1; no clear D. V lost 2 bases, J lost 14 bases, and 13 bases lay in between. This CDR3 is 12 amino acids long. Germline V gene lookup returns CDR1 MNHEY and CDR2 SVGAGI. CDR3 DNA sequence: TGTGCCAGCAGTTACGGCCGAGGATTGGAGTTCTTC. Translation gives CASSYGRGLEFF.

The chain links TRBV4-1 to TRBJ2-7; no firm D call. Trimming pared 3 bases from V and 0 bases from J, leaving 9 bases between. Germline V gene data show CDR1 as MGHRA and CDR2 as YSYEKL. This CDR3 has 14 amino acids. DNA of the CDR3: TGCGCCAGCAGCCACCAACTGGCCTCCTACGAGCAGTACTTC. Translating it yields CASSHQLASYEQYF.

This chain connects TRBV5-1 to TRBJ2-5, with D possibly TRBD2 on 5 matching bases. Germline CDR1 SGHRS, CDR2 YFSETQ. The CDR3 is made up of 15 amino acids. Between the trimmed V and J ends, which lost 0 bases and 1 base, there was a span of 10 bases. CDR3 sequence (DNA): TGCGCCAGCAGCTTGGGGGGAGAAGTCCAAGAGACCCAGTACTTC. Protein: CASSLGGEVQETQYF.

V usage is TRBV6-6 and J usage is TRBJ1-4; D is perhaps TRBD1 (5 bases). CDR3 length equals 16 residues. Germline loops: CDR1 MNHNY, CDR2 SVGAGI (reference sequence). V gave up 4 bases and J gave up 9 bases, with 21 bases separating them. Here the CDR3 reads CASSLNPRRVGKKLFF. In nucleotides, the CDR3 is TGTGCCAGCAGTTTAAATCCCCGCAGGGTCGGGAAAAAACTGTTTTTT.

This chain connects TRBV13 to TRBJ2-2; TRBD2 aligns across 10 bases. The CDR3 length is 14 residues. Germline loops: CDR1 PRHDT, CDR2 FYEKMQ (reference sequence). Germline trimming cut 5 bases from V and 5 bases from J; bases unmatched to any gene: 2. The CDR3 nucleotides read TGTGCCAGCAGCGGGACTAGCGAAACCGGGGAGCTGTTTTTT. Its translation: CASSGTSETGELFF.

Ten or more counts support this clonotype. The chain employs TRBV11-2 and TRBJ2-5; D gene unclear. CDR3 length equals 13 residues. Germline CDR1 is SGHAT and CDR2 is FQNNGV. Trimming cost V 2 bases and J 2 bases, with 6 bases left between them. CDR3 protein: CASSLRRQETQYF. The DNA for the CDR3 is TGTGCCAGCAGCTTACGGAGACAAGAGACCCAGTACTTC.

The sample holds one count of this clonotype. A read error may produce the germline difference seen at one junction end. The chain carries TRBV5-1 and TRBJ2-3; TRBD1 aligns across 8 bases. The CDR3 has 15 amino acids. Per the germline V gene, CDR1 is SGHRS and CDR2 is YFSETQ. In DNA form, the CDR3 reads TGCGCCAGCGGCTTCGGACAGGGAAGAACAGATACGCAGTATTTT. Translation: CASGFGQGRTDTQYF.